These 9 T cell receptor beta chains were all obtained from the same sample, sequenced in a study of patients and donors after allogeneic stem cell transplantation. TCRdb independently ran MiXCR on the RT-PCR reads; one entry per CDR3 protein. This sample has about a million distinct CDR3 sequences, with approximately 18% found just once. The sequenced sample consisted of blood, either unsorted or a sorted T cell fraction (not recorded which). The receptors come from a human donor who was either an allogeneic HSCT recipient or a stem cell or donor lymphocyte infusion donor (not recorded which). It is not recorded whose cells these are; they may come from a transplant donor.

The V call is TRBV16, the J call TRBJ1-6; TRBD1 might be the D (5 bases). V lost 4 bases and J lost 12, with 10 bases in between. Germline values: CDR1 KGHSY, CDR2 FQNENV. This CDR3 has 12 amino acids. The CDR3 DNA reads as TGTGCCAGCAGCCTGCGGGACGTACCCCTCCACTTT. It yields the protein CASSLRDVPLHF.

This chain connects TRBV4-1 to TRBJ2-5; D ambiguous. The CDR3 loop spans 14 amino acids. Trimming pared 4 bases from V and 4 bases from J, leaving 13 bases between. In germline, CDR1 is MGHRA, CDR2 YSYEKL. The DNA for the CDR3 is TGCGCCAGCAGCCCCGGTGAAGGGCGAGAGACCCAGTACTTC. It yields the protein CASSPGEGRETQYF.

The sample holds a few counts of this clonotype. V usage is TRBV6-1 and J usage is TRBJ2-7; either TRBD1 or TRBD2 may fit D (7 bases each). In germline, CDR1 is MNHNS, CDR2 SASEGT. The CDR3 has 13 residues. Trimming pared 11 bases from V and 6 bases from J, leaving 20 bases between. The CDR3 DNA sequence: TGTGCCTCCCGTCAGGGGGGGGACAGCGAGCAGTACTTC. It is translated as CASRQGGDSEQYF.

The V gene is TRBV6-2 or TRBV6-3, the J gene TRBJ1-1, with D perhaps matching TRBD1 (6 bases). The CDR3 totals 16 residues. Germline CDR1 MNHEY, CDR2 SVGEGT. V was clipped by 2 bases and J by 0 bases, with 13 bases between them. DNA of the CDR3: TGTGCCAGCAGTTACGAACCGACAGGCGTGAACACTGAAGCTTTCTTT. Translation: CASSYEPTGVNTEAFF.

This clonotype was seen only a few times. The V and J genes are TRBV30 and TRBJ1-1; D gene unclear. CDR3 size: 11 residues. Germline loops: CDR1 GTSNPN, CDR2 SVGIG (reference sequence). Trimming took off 3 bases at V and 5 bases at J, with 7 bases between the two ends. The CDR3 sequence: CAWSRVTEAFF. The CDR3 DNA sequence: TGTGCCTGGAGCCGGGTGACTGAAGCTTTCTTT.

The chain employs TRBV18 and TRBJ2-2; tentative D call: TRBD1 (5 bases). Trimming shortened V by 0 bases and J by 2 bases, and 13 bases separated the two germline ends. This CDR3 has 17 amino acids. Germline CDR1 is KGHSH and CDR2 is LQKENI. The CDR3: CASSPPSSQGNTGELFF. CDR3 in DNA: TGTGCCAGCTCACCACCGAGCTCGCAGGGCAACACCGGGGAGCTGTTTTTT.

This clonotype was seen ten or more times. The chain uses TRBV25-1 and TRBJ2-3, with D possibly matching TRBD1 (6 bases). The V gene's germline CDR1 is MGHDK and CDR2 SYGVNS. V was cut by 6 bases and J by 5 bases, with 9 bases left in between. The CDR3 is made up of 12 amino acids. CDR3 protein: CASSQQGDTQYF. As DNA, the CDR3 is TGTGCCAGCAGCCAACAGGGAGATACGCAGTATTTT.

There are a few counts of this clonotype. The chain is built from TRBV20-1 and TRBJ2-1, with D perhaps given as TRBD1 or TRBD2 (6 bases each). Germline lookup yields CDR1 DFQATT and CDR2 SNEGSKA (reference sequence). CDR3 length: 12 amino acids. V lost 3 bases and J 6 bases, leaving 9 bases between the germline ends. Here the CDR3 DNA reads TGCAGTGCTAGGGAGGGGGGCAATGAGCAGTTCTTC. Its protein is CSAREGGNEQFF.

This rearrangement joins TRBV20-1 to TRBJ2-5; 7 positions agree with TRBD1. The CDR3 runs to 12 residues. From germline, CDR1 is DFQATT and CDR2 SNEGSKA (reference sequence). V gave up 4 bases and J gave up 4 bases; unmatched junction bases: 3. CDR3 nucleotide sequence: TGCAGTGCTAAGGGGGCAAGAGAGACCCAGTACTTC. This translates into CSAKGARETQYF.